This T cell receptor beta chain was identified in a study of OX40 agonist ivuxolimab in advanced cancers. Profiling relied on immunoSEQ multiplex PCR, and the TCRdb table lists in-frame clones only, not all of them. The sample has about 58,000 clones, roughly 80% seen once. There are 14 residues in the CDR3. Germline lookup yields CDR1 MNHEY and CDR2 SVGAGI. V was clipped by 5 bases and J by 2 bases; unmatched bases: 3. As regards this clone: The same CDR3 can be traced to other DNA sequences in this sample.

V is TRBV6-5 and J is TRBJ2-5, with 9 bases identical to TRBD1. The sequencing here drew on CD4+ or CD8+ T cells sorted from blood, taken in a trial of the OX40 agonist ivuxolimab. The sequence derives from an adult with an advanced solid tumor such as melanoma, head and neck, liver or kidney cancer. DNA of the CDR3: TGTGCCAGCAGTACCGGGACAGGGCAAGAGACCCAGTACTTC. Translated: CASSTGTGQETQYF.